The 28 T cell receptor beta chains reported below all come from one sample, sequenced in a study of blood T cell repertoires in COVID-19. Here immunoSEQ multiplex PCR was the method, and the copy in TCRdb shows in-frame clones only, minus some. The sample records 85,000 to 130,000 clones, more than 85% being singletons. The sample was peripheral blood. Receptors originate from a human donor in a cohort sampled during active COVID-19.

The chain carries TRBV11-2 and TRBJ2-3, with TRBD2 as a possible D gene (6 bases). This CDR3 region has 17 residues. V lost 5 bases and J 1 base, leaving 19 bases between the germline ends. Per the germline V gene, CDR1 is SGHAT and CDR2 is FQNNGV. The CDR3 sequence is CASSRSARGTRTDTQYF. The CDR3 DNA reads as TGTGCCAGCAGCCGAAGCGCCCGGGGGACCCGCACAGATACGCAGTATTTT.

J is TRBJ2-3 and V is TRBV6-5, with D possibly matching TRBD2 (6 bases). The germline CDR1 and CDR2 sequences are MNHEY and SVGAGI. V was trimmed by 2 bases and J by 3 bases, leaving 12 bases between them. The CDR3 totals 15 residues. The CDR3 spells CASSYGRESTDTQYF. The CDR3 coding sequence is TGTGCCAGCAGTTACGGCCGGGAGTCAACAGATACGCAGTATTTT.

The chain has TRBV30 and TRBJ1-5; 7 bases agree with TRBD1. Germline CDR1 and CDR2: GTSNPN and SVGIG (reference sequence). With 7 bases clipped from V and 2 bases from J, the junction kept 5 bases outside the gene matches. The CDR3 has 13 residues. The CDR3 bases are TGTGCCTCCTCAGGGGGAGGCAATCAGCCCCAGCATTTT. Residues: CASSGGGNQPQHF.

The chain recombines TRBV3-1 (or the pseudogene TRBV3-2) with TRBJ2-5, with 13 positions matching TRBD2. This CDR3 spans 18 amino acids. The V gene end was trimmed by 7 bases and the J gene end by 0 bases; junction bases not matched to a gene: 11. Germline CDR1 and CDR2: LGHDT and YNNKEL (reference sequence). The CDR3 region is CASTLAGGASRYQETQYF. Written as DNA, the CDR3 is TGTGCCAGCACACTAGCGGGAGGGGCCTCACGGTACCAAGAGACCCAGTACTTC.

The rearrangement links TRBV6-5 to TRBJ2-3; TRBD1 aligns across 9 bases. V was clipped by 6 bases and J by 0 bases; unmatched bases: 4. Germline V gene sequence: CDR1 MNHEY, CDR2 SVGAGI. This CDR3 contains 15 residues. The CDR3 reads CASRRGTGSTDTQYF. The CDR3 DNA reads as TGTGCCAGCAGAAGGGGGACAGGGAGCACAGATACGCAGTATTTT.

The chain is built from TRBV7-8 and TRBJ1-1; 10 bases map to TRBD1. V trimming: 5 bases; J trimming: 6 bases; junction bases outside the gene matches: 9. Germline values: CDR1 SGHVS, CDR2 FQNEAQ. The CDR3 spans 15 residues. CDR3 in DNA: TGTGCCAGCAGCACCCGGGACAGGGGTCTCCCTGAAGCTTTCTTT. Protein product: CASSTRDRGLPEAFF.

The CDR3 nucleotides read TGCAGCGTTGGGCTAGCTGGGGACATTCAGTACTTC. It encodes CSVGLAGDIQYF. The V and J genes are TRBV29-1 and TRBJ2-4; TRBD2 is a possible D gene (5 bases). Looked up from germline, CDR1 is SQVTM and CDR2 is ANQGSEA. This CDR3 contains 12 residues. The germline V and J ends were trimmed by 4 bases and 8 bases, with 12 bases remaining between them.

CDR3: CASSQPGLAAYEQYF. The CDR3 DNA sequence: TGCGCCAGCAGCCAACCGGGACTAGCAGCCTACGAGCAGTACTTC. This sequence joins TRBV4-1 and TRBJ2-7; 9 bases align to TRBD2. The V gene end was trimmed by 2 bases and the J gene end by 2 bases; junction bases not matched to a gene: 4. This CDR3 is 15 amino acids long. The germline CDR1 and CDR2 sequences are MGHRA and YSYEKL.

This chain connects TRBV19 to TRBJ1-2; D is undetermined. This CDR3 is built from 13 residues. Between the trimmed V and J ends, which lost 7 bases and 3 bases, there was a span of 12 bases. Germline CDR1 LNHDA, CDR2 SQIVND (reference sequence). CDR3 in amino acids: CASNMRIDYGYTF. The CDR3 DNA reads as TGTGCCAGTAATATGAGGATAGACTATGGCTACACCTTC.

The chain uses TRBV13 and TRBJ1-6, with 7 positions matching TRBD1. The V gene's germline CDR1 is PRHDT and CDR2 FYEKMQ (reference sequence). The CDR3 is made up of 18 amino acids. Trimming removed 2 bases from V and 3 bases from J; junction bases left unmatched: 10. The CDR3, as DNA: TGTGCCAGCAGCTTACGAGGGGACAGAGGGGACTATAATTCACCCCTCCACTTT. It codes for CASSLRGDRGDYNSPLHF.

This chain connects TRBV19 to TRBJ2-7; 10 bases align to TRBD1. Germline CDR1 reads LNHDA; CDR2 reads SQIVND (reference sequence). The CDR3 length is 12 residues. The ends lost 9 bases at V and 4 bases at J; junction bases unmatched: 3. In nucleotides, the CDR3 is TGTGCCAGGAGGGACAGGGGATACGAGCAGTACTTC. This encodes CARRDRGYEQYF.

The chain joins TRBV7-9 to TRBJ2-7; 9 nucleotides match TRBD2. CDR1 and CDR2 (germline): SEHNR, FQNEAQ (reference sequence). The CDR3 length is 16 residues. Trimming at V came to 5 bases and at J to 2 bases, leaving 10 bases not matched to a gene. CDR3 loop: CASSAIRLAVTYEQYF. In nucleotides, the CDR3 is TGTGCCAGCAGCGCAATAAGACTAGCGGTTACCTACGAGCAGTACTTC.

The genes are TRBV4-3 and TRBJ1-5; D ambiguous. Trimming left V 4 bases short and J 0 bases short, with 10 bases between. Per germline, CDR1 LGHNA and CDR2 YSLEER. The CDR3 is 15 residues long. The DNA for the CDR3 is TGCGCCAGCAGCCTTTACAAGAATAGCAATCAGCCCCAGCATTTT. This codes for CASSLYKNSNQPQHF.

The rearrangement joins TRBV2 to TRBJ1-4; D might be TRBD1 (5 bases). Trimming left V 6 bases short and J 4 bases short, with 9 bases between. CDR1 is SNHLY, CDR2 FYNNEI, per germline. The length of the CDR3 is 13 residues. The CDR3 loop reads CASRQALNEKLFF. The DNA of the CDR3 is TGTGCCAGCAGACAGGCGCTTAATGAAAAACTGTTTTTT.

This sequence joins TRBV2 and TRBJ1-2; D is ambiguous. V lost 4 bases, J lost 4 bases, and 10 bases lay in between. The CDR3 totals 13 residues. The V gene's germline CDR1 is SNHLY and CDR2 FYNNEI. The CDR3 sequence: CASSGELVYGYTF. CDR3 nucleotide sequence: TGTGCCAGCAGTGGGGAGTTGGTCTATGGCTACACCTTC. Full variable domain (outside the CDR3, taken from reference TRBV2 and TRBJ1-2): EPEVTQTPSHQVTQMGQEVILRCVPISNHLYFYWYRQILGQKVEFLVSFYNNEISEKSEIFDDQFSVERPDGSNFTLKIRSTKLEDSAMYFCASSGELVYGYTFGSGTRLTVV.

J is TRBJ2-1 and V is TRBV27, with 8 positions matching TRBD2. This CDR3 comprises 16 residues. V shed 4 bases, J shed 0 bases, and the junction held 5 bases outside the gene matches. Germline lookup yields CDR1 MNHEY and CDR2 SMNVEV (reference sequence). The CDR3, as DNA: TGTGCCAGCAGTTCAAGCGGGGGTAGCTCCTACAATGAGCAGTTCTTC. This codes for CASSSSGGSSYNEQFF.

The chain is built from TRBV30 and TRBJ2-1; 7 nucleotides line up with TRBD1. This CDR3 region has 14 residues. Germline assignment: CDR1 GTSNPN and CDR2 SVGIG (reference sequence). J gave up 9 bases and V 0 bases, and 8 bases lay outside the gene matches. In DNA form, the CDR3 reads TGTGCCTGGAGTGTACTTTACAGGGGAGCTGAGCAGTTCTTC. This encodes CAWSVLYRGAEQFF. Based on the CDR3 plus reference TRBV30 and TRBJ2-1, the full variable domain is SQTIHQWPATLVQPVGSPLSLECTVEGTSNPNLYWYRQAAGRGLQLLFYSVGIGQISSEVPQNLSASRPQDRQFILSSKKLLLSDSGFYLCAWSVLYRGAEQFFGPGTRLTVL.

The rearrangement joins TRBV28 to TRBJ1-2; a possible D gene is TRBD1 (6 bases). V was shortened by 4 bases and J by 3 bases, with 15 bases between the two germline ends. The CDR3 is made up of 15 amino acids. Germline V gene lookup returns CDR1 MDHEN and CDR2 SYDVKM. The CDR3 is CASSWEGVGYYGYTF. DNA for the CDR3: TGTGCCAGCAGTTGGGAGGGGGTAGGGTACTATGGCTACACCTTC.

The chain links TRBV3-1 (or the pseudogene TRBV3-2) to TRBJ1-5, with no clear D. CDR1 is LGHDT, CDR2 YNNKEL, per germline (reference sequence). Trimming took 1 base from V and 9 from J, leaving 10 bases between them. The CDR3 contains 13 residues. The CDR3 coding sequence is TGTGCCAGCAGCCAAGTTGCGGGGTGGCCCCAGCATTTT. Its protein is CASSQVAGWPQHF.

This clone was seen just once. The chain recombines TRBV11-1 with TRBJ2-1; 8 bases match TRBD1. The junction had 1 base not matched to a gene; V was cut back by 0 bases and J by 0 bases. The CDR3 totals 16 residues. Germline-derived CDR1 and CDR2 are SGHAT and FQDESV (reference sequence). The CDR3 sequence is CASSLAGTGSYNEQFF. CDR3 DNA: TGTGCCAGCAGCTTAGCCGGGACAGGCTCCTACAATGAGCAGTTCTTC. The full variable domain, in which reference TRBV11-1 and TRBJ2-1 provide the parts outside the CDR3, is EAEVAQSPRYKITEKSQAVAFWCDPISGHATLYWYRQILGQGPELLVQFQDESVVDDSQLPKDRFSAERLKGVDSTLKIQPAELGDSAMYLCASSLAGTGSYNEQFFGPGTRLTVL.

This chain links TRBV9 with TRBJ1-3, with D hard to call. Trimming took off 2 bases at V and 2 bases at J, with 11 bases between the two ends. Germline V gene data show CDR1 as SGDLS and CDR2 as YYNGEE. The CDR3 contains 15 residues. Written as DNA, the CDR3 is TGTGCCAGCAGCGTCGGTGATAATGCTGGAAACACCATATATTTT. As protein: CASSVGDNAGNTIYF.

The chain carries TRBV19 and TRBJ1-1, with a possible D match to TRBD1 (5 bases). This CDR3 comprises 17 residues. Trimming shortened V by 6 bases and J by 4 bases, and 24 bases separated the two germline ends. Germline V CDR1 and CDR2: LNHDA, SQIVND (reference sequence). The CDR3 DNA reads as TGTGCCAGTAGCCCCATTGGGGCAGAAACTTATCTCACTGAAGCTTTCTTT. Translation gives CASSPIGAETYLTEAFF.

This clone was seen only once. This chain uses TRBV4-2 with TRBJ1-5; weak D call: TRBD1 (5 bases). This CDR3 is 15 amino acids long. The V end was cut by 0 bases, the J end by 5 bases, with 11 bases between. From germline, CDR1 is LGHNA and CDR2 YNFKEQ. This CDR3 is CASSQDRTGDQPQHF. In nucleotides, the CDR3 is TGTGCCAGCAGCCAAGATCGGACGGGGGATCAGCCCCAGCATTTT.

The chain carries TRBV6-5 and TRBJ2-6; TRBD1 matches at 8 bases. Germline V gene lookup returns CDR1 MNHEY and CDR2 SVGAGI. The CDR3 extends over 15 amino acids. V was clipped by 10 bases and J by 4 bases; unmatched bases: 9. The CDR3 sequence is CATDRVSGGANVLTF. CDR3 coding DNA: TGTGCCACGGACAGGGTTTCGGGCGGGGCCAACGTCCTGACTTTC.

The V gene is TRBV7-9, the J gene TRBJ1-2, with 11 bases that match TRBD1. Germline CDR1 reads SEHNR; CDR2 reads FQNEAQ (reference sequence). Losses at the gene ends were 4 bases for V and 5 bases for J; bases not matched to a gene: 6. The length of the CDR3 is 15 residues. CDR3 residues: CASSSAGTGGYGYTF. The CDR3 bases are TGTGCCAGCAGCTCTGCCGGGACAGGGGGATATGGCTACACCTTC.

The chain has TRBV7-9 and TRBJ1-2, with D unresolved. Per germline, CDR1 SEHNR and CDR2 FQNEAQ (reference sequence). The CDR3 runs 14 residues. Between the trimmed V and J ends, which lost 5 bases and 4 bases, there was a span of 14 bases. In DNA form, the CDR3 reads TGTGCCAGCAGCCCCGTCCTAAGGAGCTATGGCTACACCTTC. Its translation is CASSPVLRSYGYTF.

The chain joins TRBV9 to TRBJ2-1, with TRBD2 matching 9 bases. This CDR3 spans 17 amino acids. The V segment lost 0 bases and the J segment 4 bases; nucleotides outside the gene matches: 8. Germline loops: CDR1 SGDLS, CDR2 YYNGEE. CDR3 residues: CASSVDPSGVLYNEQFF. CDR3 in DNA: TGTGCCAGCAGCGTAGACCCTAGCGGGGTTCTTTACAATGAGCAGTTCTTC.

This chain connects TRBV6-5 to TRBJ1-3; the D gene is possibly TRBD1 (6 bases). The CDR3 extends over 14 amino acids. Germline V lookup: CDR1 MNHEY, CDR2 SVGAGI. Trimming removed 5 bases at V and 2 bases at J, with 10 bases between. The DNA of the CDR3 is TGTGCCAGCAGTCGCACAGGGCCTGGAAACACCATATATTTT. Amino acid sequence: CASSRTGPGNTIYF.